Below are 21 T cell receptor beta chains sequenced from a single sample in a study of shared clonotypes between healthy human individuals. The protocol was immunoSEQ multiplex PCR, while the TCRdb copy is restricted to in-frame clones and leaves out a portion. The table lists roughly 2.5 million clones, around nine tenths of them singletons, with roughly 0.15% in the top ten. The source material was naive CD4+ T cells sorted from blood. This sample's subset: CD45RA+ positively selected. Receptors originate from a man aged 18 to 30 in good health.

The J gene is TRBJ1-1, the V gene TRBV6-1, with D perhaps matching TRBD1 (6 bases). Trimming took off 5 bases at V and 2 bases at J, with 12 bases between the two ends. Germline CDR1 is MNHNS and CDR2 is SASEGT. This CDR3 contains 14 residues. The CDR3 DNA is TGTGCCAGCAGTACCGGGACAACTAACACTGAAGCTTTCTTT. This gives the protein CASSTGTTNTEAFF.

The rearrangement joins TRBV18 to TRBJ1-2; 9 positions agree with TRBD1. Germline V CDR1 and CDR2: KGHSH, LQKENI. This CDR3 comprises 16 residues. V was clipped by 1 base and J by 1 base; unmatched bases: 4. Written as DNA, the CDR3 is TGTGCCAGCTCACCACGACAGGGGGAAATTAACTATGGCTACACCTTC. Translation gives CASSPRQGEINYGYTF.

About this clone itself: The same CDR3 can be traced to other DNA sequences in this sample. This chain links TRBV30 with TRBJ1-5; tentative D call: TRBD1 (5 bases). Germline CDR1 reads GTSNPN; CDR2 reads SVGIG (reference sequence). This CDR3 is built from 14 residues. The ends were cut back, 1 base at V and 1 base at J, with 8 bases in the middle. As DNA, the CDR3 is TGTGCCTGGAGTGCGGGGGTAAGCAATCAGCCCCAGCATTTT. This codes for CAWSAGVSNQPQHF.

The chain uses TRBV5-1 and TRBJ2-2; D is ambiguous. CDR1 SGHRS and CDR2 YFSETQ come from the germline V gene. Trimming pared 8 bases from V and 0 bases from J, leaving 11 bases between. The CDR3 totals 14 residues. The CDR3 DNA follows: TGCGCCAGTTTTGTCTCTACGAACACCGGGGAGCTGTTTTTT. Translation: CASFVSTNTGELFF. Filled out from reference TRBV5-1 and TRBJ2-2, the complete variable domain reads KAGVTQTPRYLIKTRGQQVTLSCSPISGHRSVSWYQQTPGQGLQFLFEYFSETQRNKGNFPGRFSGRQFSNSRSEMNVSTLELGDSALYLCASFVSTNTGELFFGEGSRLTVL.

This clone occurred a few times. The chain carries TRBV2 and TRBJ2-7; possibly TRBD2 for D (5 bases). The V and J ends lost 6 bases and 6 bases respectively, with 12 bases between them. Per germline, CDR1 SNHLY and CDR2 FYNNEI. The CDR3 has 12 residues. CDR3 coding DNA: TGTGCCAGCAGGACTACCATAATCGAGCAGTACTTC. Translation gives CASRTTIIEQYF.

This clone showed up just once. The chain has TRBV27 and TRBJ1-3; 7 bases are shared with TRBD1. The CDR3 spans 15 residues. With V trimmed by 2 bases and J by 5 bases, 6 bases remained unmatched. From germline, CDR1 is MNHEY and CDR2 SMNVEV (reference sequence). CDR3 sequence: CASSLEGTARNTIYF. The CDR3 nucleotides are TGTGCCAGCAGTTTAGAGGGGACAGCGAGAAACACCATATATTTT.

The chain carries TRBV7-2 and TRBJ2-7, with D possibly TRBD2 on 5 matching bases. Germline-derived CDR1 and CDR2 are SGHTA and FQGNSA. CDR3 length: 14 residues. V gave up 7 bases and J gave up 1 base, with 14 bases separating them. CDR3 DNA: TGTGCCAGCACCCCCGTGGGGAGTTCCTACGAGCAGTACTTC. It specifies CASTPVGSSYEQYF. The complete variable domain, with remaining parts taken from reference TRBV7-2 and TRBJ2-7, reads GAGVSQSPSNKVTEKGKDVELRCDPISGHTALYWYRQSLGQGLEFLIYFQGNSAPDKSGLPSDRFSAERTGGSVSTLTIQRTQQEDSAVYLCASTPVGSSYEQYFGPGTRLTVT.

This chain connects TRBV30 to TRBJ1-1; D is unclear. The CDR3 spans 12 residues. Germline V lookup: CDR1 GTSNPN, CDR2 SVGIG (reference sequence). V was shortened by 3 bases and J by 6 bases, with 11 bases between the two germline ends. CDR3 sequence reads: CAWRAPKAEAFF. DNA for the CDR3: TGTGCCTGGAGGGCCCCGAAGGCTGAAGCTTTCTTT.

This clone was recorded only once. The CDR3, as DNA: TGCAGCGGGAGGTGGACAGGGCTAGCGGGAGCGAACACAGATACGCAGTATTTT. Protein: CSGRWTGLAGANTDTQYF. The rearrangement links TRBV29-1 to TRBJ2-3; 10 bases fit TRBD2. Germline-derived CDR1 and CDR2 are SQVTM and ANQGSEA. J lost 2 bases, V lost 7 bases, and 18 bases had no gene match. The CDR3 has 18 amino acids.

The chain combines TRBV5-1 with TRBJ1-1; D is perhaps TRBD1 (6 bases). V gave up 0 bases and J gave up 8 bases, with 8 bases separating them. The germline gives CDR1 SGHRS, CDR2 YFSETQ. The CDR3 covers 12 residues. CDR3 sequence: CASSLGDREAFF. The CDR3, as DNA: TGCGCCAGCAGCTTGGGTGACAGGGAAGCTTTCTTT. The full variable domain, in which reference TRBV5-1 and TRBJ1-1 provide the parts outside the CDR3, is KAGVTQTPRYLIKTRGQQVTLSCSPISGHRSVSWYQQTPGQGLQFLFEYFSETQRNKGNFPGRFSGRQFSNSRSEMNVSTLELGDSALYLCASSLGDREAFFGQGTRLTVV.

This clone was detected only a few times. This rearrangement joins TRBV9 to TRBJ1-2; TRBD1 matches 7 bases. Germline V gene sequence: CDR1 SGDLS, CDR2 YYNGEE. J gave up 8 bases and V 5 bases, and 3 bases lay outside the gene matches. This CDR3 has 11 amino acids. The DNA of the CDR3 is TGTGCCAGCAGTCGACAGGGAGGCTACACCTTC. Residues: CASSRQGGYTF.

The CDR3 loop is CAITDPPKPDGYTF. The CDR3 bases are TGCGCGATTACAGATCCACCAAAACCCGATGGCTACACCTTC. The chain has TRBV23-1 and TRBJ1-2; D is undetermined. TRBV23-1 is known as an ORF, though its function is uncertain. This CDR3 comprises 14 residues.

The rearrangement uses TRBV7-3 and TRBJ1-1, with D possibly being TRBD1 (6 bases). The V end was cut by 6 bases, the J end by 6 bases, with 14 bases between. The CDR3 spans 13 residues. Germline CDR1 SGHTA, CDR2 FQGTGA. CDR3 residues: CASRQTGGSEAFF. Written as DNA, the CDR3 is TGTGCCAGCAGACAGACAGGCGGCTCTGAAGCTTTCTTT.

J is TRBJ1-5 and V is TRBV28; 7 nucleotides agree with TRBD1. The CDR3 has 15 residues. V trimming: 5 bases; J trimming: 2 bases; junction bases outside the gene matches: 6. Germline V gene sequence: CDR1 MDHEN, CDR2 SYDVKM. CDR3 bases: TGTGCCAGCAGTGAACAGGGGTTCGGCAATCAGCCCCAGCATTTT. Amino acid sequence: CASSEQGFGNQPQHF.

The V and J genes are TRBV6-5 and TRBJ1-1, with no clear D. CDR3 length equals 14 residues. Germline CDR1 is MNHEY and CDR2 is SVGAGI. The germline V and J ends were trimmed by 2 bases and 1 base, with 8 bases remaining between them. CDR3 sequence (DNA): TGTGCCAGCAGTTACGGAGGATCGAACACTGAAGCTTTCTTT. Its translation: CASSYGGSNTEAFF.

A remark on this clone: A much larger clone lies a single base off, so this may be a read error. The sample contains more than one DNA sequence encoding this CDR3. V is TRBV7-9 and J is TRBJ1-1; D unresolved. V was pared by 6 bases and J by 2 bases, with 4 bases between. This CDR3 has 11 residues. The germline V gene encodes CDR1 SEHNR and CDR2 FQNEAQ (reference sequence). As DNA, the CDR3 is TGTGCCAGCAGGTTAAACACTGAAGCTTTCTTT. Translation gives CASRLNTEAFF.

CDR3 DNA sequence: TGCGCCAGCAGTGAGTCTGGCCGCAGCTCCTACAATGAGCAGTTCTTC. This encodes CASSESGRSSYNEQFF. This chain joins TRBV10-1 and TRBJ2-1; D is ambiguous. The CDR3 loop spans 16 amino acids. Germline V gives CDR1 WNHNN, CDR2 SYGVQD (reference sequence). Trimming shortened V by 0 bases and J by 0 bases, and 9 bases separated the two germline ends.

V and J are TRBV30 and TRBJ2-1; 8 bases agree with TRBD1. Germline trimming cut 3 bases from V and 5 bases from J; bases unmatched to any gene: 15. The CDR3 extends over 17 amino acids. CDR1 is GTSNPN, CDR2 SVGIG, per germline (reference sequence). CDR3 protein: CAWREAGLEDRDNEQFF. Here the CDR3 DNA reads TGTGCCTGGAGAGAGGCCGGGTTGGAGGACAGGGACAATGAGCAGTTCTTC.

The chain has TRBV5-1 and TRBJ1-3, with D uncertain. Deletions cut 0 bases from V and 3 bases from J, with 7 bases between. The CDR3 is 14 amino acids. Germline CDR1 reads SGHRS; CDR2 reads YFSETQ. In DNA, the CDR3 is TGCGCCAGCAGCTTGGCGGTAGGTGGAAACACCATATATTTT. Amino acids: CASSLAVGGNTIYF.

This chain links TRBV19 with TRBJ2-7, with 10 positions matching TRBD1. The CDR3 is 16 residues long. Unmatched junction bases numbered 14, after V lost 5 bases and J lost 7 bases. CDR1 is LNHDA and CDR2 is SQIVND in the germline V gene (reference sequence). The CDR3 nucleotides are TGTGCCAGTAGTCCAAACGACAGGGGGCGCCCCAGGGAGCAGTACTTC. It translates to CASSPNDRGRPREQYF.

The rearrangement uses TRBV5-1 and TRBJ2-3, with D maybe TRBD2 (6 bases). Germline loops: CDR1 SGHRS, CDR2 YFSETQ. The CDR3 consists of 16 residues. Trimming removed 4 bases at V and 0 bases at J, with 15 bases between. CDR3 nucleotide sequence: TGCGCCAGCAGCCTACCAGGAGGGGCGAGCACAGATACGCAGTATTTT. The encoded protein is CASSLPGGASTDTQYF.